This TCR beta chain is from a study of vaccination and CD4 T cells after COVID-19. In the study overall: Participants got two doses of BNT162b2 or mRNA-1273 vaccine.

At the Johns Hopkins FTIC core, DNA taken from cultured CD4+ T cells was sequenced by way of the Oncomine TCR Beta short-read assay. TCRdb re-called the PCR reads with MiXCR, one entry per CDR3 protein. Seen here are 20,000 to 25,000 distinct CDR3 sequences, about half observed once, and the top ten hold approximately 9%. Treatment here: 10-day PBMC culture with coronavirus spike peptide pools or control peptides (ViraFEST assay). Cells were cultured for about nine days, and then CD4+ T cells were isolated by negative selection. This CDR3 has 14 residues. Looked up from germline, CDR1 is SNHLY and CDR2 is FYNNEI. The V and J ends lost 5 bases and 5 bases respectively, with 13 bases between them. A note on this clonotype: The antigen remains unidentified.

The clonotype was recovered from a human donor who had recovered from COVID-19. The J gene is TRBJ2-1, the V gene TRBV2, with no clear D. Sample: CD4+ T cells from blood, cultured in vitro. CDR3 loop: CASSKAQSHNEQFF. CDR3 DNA sequence: TGTGCCAGCAGTAAGGCCCAGTCCCACAATGAGCAGTTCTTC.